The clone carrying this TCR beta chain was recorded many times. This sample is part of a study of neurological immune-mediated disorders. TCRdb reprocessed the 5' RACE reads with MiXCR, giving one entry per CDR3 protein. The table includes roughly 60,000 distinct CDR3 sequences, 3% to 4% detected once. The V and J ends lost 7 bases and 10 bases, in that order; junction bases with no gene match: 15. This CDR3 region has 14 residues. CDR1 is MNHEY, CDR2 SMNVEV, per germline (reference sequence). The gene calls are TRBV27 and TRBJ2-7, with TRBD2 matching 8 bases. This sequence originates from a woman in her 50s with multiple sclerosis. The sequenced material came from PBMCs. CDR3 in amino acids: CASTSGGAASRQYF. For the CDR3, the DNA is TGTGCCAGCACCTCCGGGGGGGCCGCCTCGCGTCAGTACTTC.